This T cell receptor beta chain came from a study of T cell changes during pregnancy in multiple sclerosis. This table comes from immunoSEQ multiplex PCR, and its TCRdb copy is limited to in-frame clones, with some not included. The sample shows 70,000 to 85,000 clones, just over 90% of them seen only once. Per the germline V gene, CDR1 is SGHRS and CDR2 is YFSETQ. The CDR3 covers 14 residues. Germline trimming cut 5 bases from V and 1 base from J; bases unmatched to any gene: 5. This receptor was taken from a female donor with multiple sclerosis, enrolled in a pregnancy study. The chain carries TRBV5-1 and TRBJ2-7; 8 nucleotides match TRBD1. The source was peripheral blood, collected before pregnancy. Here the CDR3 DNA reads TGCGCCAGCAGTCGCTGGACAGGGTCCTACGAGCAGTACTTC. Translating gives CASSRWTGSYEQYF.